The sequence of this TCR beta chain was determined in a study of Graves' ophthalmopathy and Graves' hyperthyroidism. This CDR3 contains 13 residues. Per germline, CDR1 SGHTA and CDR2 FQGNSA. V shed 5 bases and J shed 9 bases, with 16 bases lying between them. RNA transcripts provided the template for amplifying TCR beta CDR3 regions. An initial RT-PCR round employing HTBI primers preceded a second-round multiplex PCR. In TCRdb, the multiplex PCR reads were re-called with MiXCR into one record per CDR3 protein. The sample carries roughly 700,000 distinct CDR3 sequences, approximately 40% recorded once.

This TCR came from an adult man with Graves' ophthalmopathy. The chain recombines TRBV7-2 with TRBJ2-5; tentatively, D is TRBD1 or TRBD2 (6 bases each). The sample comprised peripheral blood. CDR3 region: CASSPRGGQPQYF. Written as DNA, the CDR3 is TGTGCCAGCAGCCCCAGGGGAGGCCAGCCCCAGTACTTC.